The subject of this entry is one T cell receptor (beta chain). Germline assignment: CDR1 MGHRA and CDR2 YSYEKL. Trimming cost V 1 base and J 5 bases; bases outside gene matches: 16. This CDR3 has 18 amino acids. Original data processing: By means of reference gene primer amplification, nucleated cell counts were estimated. Libraries were prepared by immunoSEQ multiplex PCR; TCRdb keeps only in-frame clonotypes and omits some of them. From that table come the V and J calls and clone size; the DNA was used to work out D and trimming. The top ten clones hold 9.8% of a sample with 15,000 to 20,000 clones, more than 70% of them seen once. The data are from a study of blood T cell repertoires in COVID-19. The overall study: The United States, Italy and Spain were the sources of the acute and convalescent COVID-19 samples. T cells, B-cell-depleted T cells, or PBMCs provided the cDNA or gDNA that served as material.

J is TRBJ2-7 and V is TRBV4-1, with 8 bases fitting TRBD2. This TCR derives from a middle-aged man with active COVID-19. The sequenced sample consisted of peripheral blood. CDR3 sequence: CASSQGLALAGPQDEQYF. For the CDR3, the DNA is TGCGCCAGCAGCCAAGGGCTGGCGTTAGCGGGACCCCAGGACGAGCAGTACTTC.